This T cell receptor beta chain emerged from a study of shared clonotypes between healthy human individuals. Turning to the study itself: With ages of 18 to 49, the donors were two women and a few men. Findings and limits, study-wide: Despite large depth, sorted-subset datasets appeared incompletely sequenced.

The protocol was immunoSEQ multiplex PCR, while the TCRdb copy is restricted to in-frame clones and leaves out a portion. There are around 1.6 million clones in the sample; 95% to 99% occur only once, and roughly 0.42% lies in the top ten. The CDR3 has 20 amino acids. CDR1 SNHLY and CDR2 FYNNEI come from the germline V gene. Trimming removed 2 bases from V and 1 base from J, with 24 bases in between. This clone was recorded only once. Its antigen is still unknown. The specimen sequenced was naive CD4+ T cells sorted from blood. Documented subset: CD45RA+ positively selected. The receptor was derived from a man aged 25 to 45 in good health. The chain is built from TRBV2 and TRBJ1-5, with D possibly TRBD1 on 5 matching bases. In nucleotides, the CDR3 is TGTGCCAGCAGTGAATTTCCCCACTCTGGGTGGGGGGACAGCAATCAGCCCCAGCATTTT. Translation: CASSEFPHSGWGDSNQPQHF.